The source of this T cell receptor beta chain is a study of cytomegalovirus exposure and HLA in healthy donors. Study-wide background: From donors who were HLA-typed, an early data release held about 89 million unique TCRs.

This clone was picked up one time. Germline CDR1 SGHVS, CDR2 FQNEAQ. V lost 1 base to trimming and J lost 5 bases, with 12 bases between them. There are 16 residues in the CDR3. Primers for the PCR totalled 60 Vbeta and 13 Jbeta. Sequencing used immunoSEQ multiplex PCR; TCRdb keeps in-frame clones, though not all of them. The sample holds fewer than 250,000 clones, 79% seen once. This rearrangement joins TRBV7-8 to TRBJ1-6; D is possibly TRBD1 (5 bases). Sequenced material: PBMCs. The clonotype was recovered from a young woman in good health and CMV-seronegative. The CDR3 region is CASSLDTRADNSPLHF. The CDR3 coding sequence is TGTGCCAGCAGCTTAGATACCAGGGCGGATAATTCACCCCTCCACTTT.